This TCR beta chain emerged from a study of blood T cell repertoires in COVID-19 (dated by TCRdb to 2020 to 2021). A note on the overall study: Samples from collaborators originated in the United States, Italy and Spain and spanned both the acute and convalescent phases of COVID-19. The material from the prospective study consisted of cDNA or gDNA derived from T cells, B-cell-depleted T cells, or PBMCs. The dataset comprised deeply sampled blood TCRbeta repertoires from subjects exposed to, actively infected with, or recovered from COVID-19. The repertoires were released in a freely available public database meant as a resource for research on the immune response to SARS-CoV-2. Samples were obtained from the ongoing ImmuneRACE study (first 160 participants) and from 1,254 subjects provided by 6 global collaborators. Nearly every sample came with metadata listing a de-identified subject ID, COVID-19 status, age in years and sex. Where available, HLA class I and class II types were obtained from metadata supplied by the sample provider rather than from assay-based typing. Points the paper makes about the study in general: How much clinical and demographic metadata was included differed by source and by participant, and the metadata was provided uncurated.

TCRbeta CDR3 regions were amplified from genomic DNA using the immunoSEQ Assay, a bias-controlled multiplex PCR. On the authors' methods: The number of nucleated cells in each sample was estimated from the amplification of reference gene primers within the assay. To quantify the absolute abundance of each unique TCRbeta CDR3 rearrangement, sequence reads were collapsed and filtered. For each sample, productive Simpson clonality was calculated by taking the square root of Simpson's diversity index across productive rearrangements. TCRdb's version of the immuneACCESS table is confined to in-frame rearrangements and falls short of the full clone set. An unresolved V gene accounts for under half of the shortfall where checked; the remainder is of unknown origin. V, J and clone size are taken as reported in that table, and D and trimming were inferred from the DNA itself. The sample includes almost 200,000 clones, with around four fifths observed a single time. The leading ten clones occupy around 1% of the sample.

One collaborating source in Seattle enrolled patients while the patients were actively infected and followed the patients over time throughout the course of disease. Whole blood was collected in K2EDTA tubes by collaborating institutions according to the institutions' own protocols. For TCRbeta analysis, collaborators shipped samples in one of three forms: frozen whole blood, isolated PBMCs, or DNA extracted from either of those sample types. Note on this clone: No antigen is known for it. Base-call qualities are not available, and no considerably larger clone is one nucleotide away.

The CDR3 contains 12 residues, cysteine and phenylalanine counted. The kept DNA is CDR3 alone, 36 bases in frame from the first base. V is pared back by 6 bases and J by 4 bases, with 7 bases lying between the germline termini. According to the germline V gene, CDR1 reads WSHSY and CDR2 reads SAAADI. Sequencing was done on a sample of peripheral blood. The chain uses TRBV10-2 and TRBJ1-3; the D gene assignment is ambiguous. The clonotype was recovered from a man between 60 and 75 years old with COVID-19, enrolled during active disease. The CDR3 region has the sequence CASSPQGNTIYF. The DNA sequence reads TGCGCCAGCAGCCCCCAGGGAAACACCATATATTTT.